The TCR beta chain described here comes from a study of cytomegalovirus exposure and HLA in healthy donors. At the level of the study: The Caucasian-associated ancestry cluster held over 80% of 300 to 500 genotyped donors. Study-level findings and limits: The likely origin of a cluster of highly shared sequence variants was a sequencing artifact.

The CDR3 has 13 amino acids. V lost 9 bases and J lost 2; bases outside the gene matches: 3. Germline loops: CDR1 MNHEY, CDR2 SMNVEV (reference sequence). Details on this clone: The antigen is unknown.

13 Jbeta primers and 60 Vbeta primers were used for the PCR. Here immunoSEQ multiplex PCR was the method, and the copy in TCRdb shows in-frame clones only, minus some. The repertoire holds approximately 100,000 clones, with 60% to 80% as singletons. The chain links TRBV27 to TRBJ2-7; 11 nucleotides match TRBD2. This clonotype was obtained from a human donor in good health. Sequenced sample: PBMCs. CDR3 DNA sequence: TGTGCCAGTGGGACTAGCGGAGCCTACGAGCAGTACTTC. Its translation: CASGTSGAYEQYF.